This TCR beta chain was sequenced for a study of blood T cell repertoires in COVID-19. Looking at the study overall: Samples of COVID-19 (acute and convalescent) were obtained from the United States, Italy and Spain. T cells, B-cell-depleted T cells, or PBMCs supplied cDNA or gDNA.

CDR1 and CDR2 (germline): GTSNPN, SVGIG (reference sequence). The CDR3 consists of 12 residues. The V end was cut by 5 bases, the J end by 7 bases, with 12 bases between. Per the authors' pipeline: The authors estimated nucleated cell counts from reference gene primer amplification. Measured with immunoSEQ multiplex PCR; TCRdb has only the in-frame clones, and not every one. For V, J and clone size, that table is used; D and trimming come from the DNA. This table has some 93,000 clones, around four fifths appearing once. V usage is TRBV30 and J usage is TRBJ2-1, with unresolved D. Sequencing was carried out using peripheral blood. This clonotype was obtained from a man aged 65 to 79 with acute or convalescent COVID-19. The CDR3 protein is CAWARLGNEQFF. CDR3 coding DNA: TGTGCCTGGGCCCGACTTGGGAATGAGCAGTTCTTC. The full variable domain, with the rest looked up from reference TRBV30 and TRBJ2-1, is SQTIHQWPATLVQPVGSPLSLECTVEGTSNPNLYWYRQAAGRGLQLLFYSVGIGQISSEVPQNLSASRPQDRQFILSSKKLLLSDSGFYLCAWARLGNEQFFGPGTRLTVL.